Listed below are T cell receptor beta chains from one sample, sequenced in a study of CD8+CD57+ T cells in acquired aplastic anemia. TCRdb reprocessed the reads with MiXCR, giving one entry per CDR3 protein. The sample has more than 250,000 distinct CDR3 sequences, roughly three fifths seen once. Material for sequencing was sorted CD4+, CD8+, or CD8+CD57+ T cells (not recorded which) from PBMCs. The source of these receptors is a human donor with severe aplastic anemia or a healthy control (not recorded which). Each CDR3 is given with its conserved first and last residue. Each record gives: V gene, J gene, CDR3 protein.

TRBV19	TRBJ1-1	CASTQQGSGAEAFF
TRBV20-1	TRBJ2-7	CSASEAGGYYEQYF
TRBV20-1	TRBJ2-2	CSALTGELFF
TRBV19	TRBJ2-1	CASSMGQGGQFF
TRBV5-6	TRBJ1-5	CASSLGTGSPQPQHF
TRBV15	TRBJ1-5	CATSSWGQSNQPQHF
TRBV24-1	TRBJ1-4	CASSIDEKLFF
TRBV19	TRBJ1-1	CASSSNLGMNTEAFF
TRBV9	TRBJ2-7	CASSPRWASGGTAYEQYF
TRBV7-2	TRBJ2-5	CASSPDRVARNF
TRBV18	TRBJ2-7	CASSPGYGYEQYF
TRBV5-8	TRBJ1-2	CASSLFASPGYGYTF
TRBV7-6	TRBJ2-2	CASSLDPMNTGELFF
TRBV19	TRBJ1-1	CASSNSPSDRGDTEAFF
TRBV7-2	TRBJ2-5	CASSWPVWLAGEGETQYF
TRBV7-2	TRBJ2-1	CASSLGGRNEQFF
TRBV24-1	TRBJ1-5	CATSDTTGFQETQHF
TRBV20-1	TRBJ1-2	CSAQNPGPLNLGDF
TRBV10-3	TRBJ1-5	CAISELRTGAGNQPQHF
TRBV5-1	TRBJ1-6	CASSLVQGVGSPLHF
TRBV5-1	TRBJ1-2	CASSRRGRDEGYTF
TRBV14	TRBJ2-7	CASSLGTTTYEQYF
TRBV11-2	TRBJ2-7	CASSPSRRRYGEQYF
TRBV7-2	TRBJ1-6	CASSILDSNSTLHF
TRBV6-6	TRBJ1-6	CASSLGPKDSPLHF
TRBV11-1	TRBJ1-2	CASSPRESYGYTF
TRBV20-1	TRBJ2-7	CSAQGTGDEQYF
TRBV7-2	TRBJ2-5	CASSLVNRQETQYF